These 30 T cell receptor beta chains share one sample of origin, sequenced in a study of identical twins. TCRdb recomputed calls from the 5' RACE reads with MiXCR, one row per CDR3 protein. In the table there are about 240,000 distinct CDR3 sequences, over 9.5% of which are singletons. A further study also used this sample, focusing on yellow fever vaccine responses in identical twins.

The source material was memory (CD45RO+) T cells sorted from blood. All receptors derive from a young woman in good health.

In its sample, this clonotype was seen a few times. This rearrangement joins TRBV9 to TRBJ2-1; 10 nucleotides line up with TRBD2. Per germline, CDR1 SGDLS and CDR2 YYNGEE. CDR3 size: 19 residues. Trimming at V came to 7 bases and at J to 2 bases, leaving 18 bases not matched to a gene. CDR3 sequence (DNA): TGTGCCAGCGGGAGAGGGGCTAGCGGGAGCTCGTCCCCCTACAATGAGCAGTTCTTC. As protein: CASGRGASGSSSPYNEQFF.

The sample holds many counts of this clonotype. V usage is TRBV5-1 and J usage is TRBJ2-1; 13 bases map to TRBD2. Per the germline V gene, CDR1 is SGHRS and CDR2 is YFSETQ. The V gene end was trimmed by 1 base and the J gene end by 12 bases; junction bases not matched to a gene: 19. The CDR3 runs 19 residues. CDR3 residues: CASSLTGTSGINYNEGQFF. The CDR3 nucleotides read TGCGCCAGCAGCTTGACCGGGACTAGCGGGATTAATTACAATGAAGGGCAGTTCTTC.

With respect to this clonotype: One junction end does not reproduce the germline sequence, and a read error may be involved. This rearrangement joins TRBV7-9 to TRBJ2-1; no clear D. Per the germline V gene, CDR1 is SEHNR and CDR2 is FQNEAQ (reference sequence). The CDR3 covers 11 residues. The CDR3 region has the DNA TGTGCCAGCAGCAGGGAAAATGAGCAGTTTTTC. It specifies CASSRENEQFF.

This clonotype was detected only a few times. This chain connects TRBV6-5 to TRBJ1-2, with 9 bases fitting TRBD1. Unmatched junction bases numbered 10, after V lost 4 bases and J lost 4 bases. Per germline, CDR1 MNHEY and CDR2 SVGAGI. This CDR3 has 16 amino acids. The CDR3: CASSSPKGTGTYGYTF. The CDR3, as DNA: TGTGCCAGCAGTTCTCCCAAAGGGACAGGGACCTATGGCTACACCTTC.

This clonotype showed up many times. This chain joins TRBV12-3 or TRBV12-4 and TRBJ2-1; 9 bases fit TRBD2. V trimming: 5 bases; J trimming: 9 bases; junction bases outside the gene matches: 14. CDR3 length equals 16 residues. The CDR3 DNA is TGTGCCAGCAGTGGGGGGGCAGCGGGAGGTCAGGGTGAGCAGTTCTTC. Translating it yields CASSGGAAGGQGEQFF.

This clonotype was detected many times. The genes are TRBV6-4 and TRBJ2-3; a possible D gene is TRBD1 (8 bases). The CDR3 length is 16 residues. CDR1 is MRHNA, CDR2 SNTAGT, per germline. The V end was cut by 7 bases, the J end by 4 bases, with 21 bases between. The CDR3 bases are TGTGCCAGCAATCCTTCGGGAGGACAGGGTTCAGATACGCAGTATTTT. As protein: CASNPSGGQGSDTQYF.

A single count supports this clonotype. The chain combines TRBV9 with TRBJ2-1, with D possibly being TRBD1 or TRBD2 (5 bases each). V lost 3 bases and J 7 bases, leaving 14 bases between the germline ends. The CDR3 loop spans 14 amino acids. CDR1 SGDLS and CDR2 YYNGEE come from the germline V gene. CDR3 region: CASSDPGRANEQFF. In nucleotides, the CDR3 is TGTGCCAGCAGCGACCCGGGGCGGGCAAATGAGCAGTTCTTC.

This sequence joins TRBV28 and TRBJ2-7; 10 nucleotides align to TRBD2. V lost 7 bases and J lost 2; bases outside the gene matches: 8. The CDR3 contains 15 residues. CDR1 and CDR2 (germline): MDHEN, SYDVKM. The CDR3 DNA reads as TGTGCCAGCATTTCAAGCGGGGGGGCCGCCTACGAGCAGTACTTC. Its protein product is CASISSGGAAYEQYF. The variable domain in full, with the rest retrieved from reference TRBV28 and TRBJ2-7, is DVKVTQSSRYLVKRTGEKVFLECVQDMDHENMFWYRQDPGLGLRLIYFSYDVKMKEKGDIPEGYSVSREKKERFSLILESASTNQTSMYLCASISSGGAAYEQYFGPGTRLTVT.

The DNA for the CDR3 is TGTGCCAGCAGACTTTTACGCGTGACGAACACTGAAGCTTTCTTT. Its translation is CASRLLRVTNTEAFF. This chain links TRBV6-1 with TRBJ1-1; D is unresolved. The CDR3 runs to 15 residues. The V end was cut by 6 bases, the J end by 1 base, with 15 bases between. The V gene's germline CDR1 is MNHNS and CDR2 SASEGT.

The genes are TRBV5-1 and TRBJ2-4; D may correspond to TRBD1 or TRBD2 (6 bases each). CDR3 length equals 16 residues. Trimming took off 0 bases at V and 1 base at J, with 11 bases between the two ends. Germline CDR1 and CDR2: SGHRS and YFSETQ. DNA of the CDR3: TGCGCCAGCAGCTTGGTAGGGGGGACGGCCAAAAACATTCAGTACTTC. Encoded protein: CASSLVGGTAKNIQYF.

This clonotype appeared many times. The CDR3: CASSVRDRGHNEQFF. The CDR3 nucleotides are TGTGCCAGCAGTGTCCGGGACAGGGGGCATAATGAGCAGTTCTTC. The chain uses TRBV12-3 or TRBV12-4 and TRBJ2-1, with TRBD1 matching over 12 bases. The CDR3 loop spans 15 amino acids. V was clipped by 5 bases and J by 7 bases; unmatched bases: 6.

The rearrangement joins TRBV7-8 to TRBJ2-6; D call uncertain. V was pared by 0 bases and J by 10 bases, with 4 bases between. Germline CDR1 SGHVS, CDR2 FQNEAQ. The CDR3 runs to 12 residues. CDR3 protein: CASSLAENVLTF. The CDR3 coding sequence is TGTGCCAGCAGCTTAGCGGAAAACGTCCTGACTTTC.

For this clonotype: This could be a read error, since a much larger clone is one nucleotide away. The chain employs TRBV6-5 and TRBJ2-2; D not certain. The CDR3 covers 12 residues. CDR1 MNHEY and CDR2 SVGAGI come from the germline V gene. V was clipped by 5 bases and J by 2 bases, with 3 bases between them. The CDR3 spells CASSINTGELFF. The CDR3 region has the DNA TGTGCCAGCAGTATTAACACCGGGGAGCTGTTTTTT.

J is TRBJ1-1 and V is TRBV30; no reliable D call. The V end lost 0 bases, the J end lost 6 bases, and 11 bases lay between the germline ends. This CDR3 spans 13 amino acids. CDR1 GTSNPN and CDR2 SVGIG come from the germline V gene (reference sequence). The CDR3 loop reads CAWSVGGLAEAFF. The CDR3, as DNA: TGTGCCTGGAGTGTTGGTGGGTTGGCTGAAGCTTTCTTT.

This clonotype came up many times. This chain's CDR3 is CASRLPNEKLFF. DNA of the CDR3: TGTGCCAGCAGACTACCTAATGAAAAACTGTTTTTT. This chain links TRBV28 with TRBJ1-4; D call uncertain. V shed 6 bases and J shed 3 bases, with 5 bases lying between them. This CDR3 has 12 amino acids. CDR1 MDHEN and CDR2 SYDVKM come from the germline V gene.

This CDR3 is CATQMVVMGETQYF. The CDR3 coding sequence is TGTGCCACCCAGATGGTAGTCATGGGGGAGACCCAGTACTTC. This chain connects TRBV11-2 to TRBJ2-5, with unresolved D. This CDR3 is built from 14 residues. Germline loops: CDR1 SGHAT, CDR2 FQNNGV. V was trimmed by 10 bases and J by 5 bases, leaving 20 bases between them.

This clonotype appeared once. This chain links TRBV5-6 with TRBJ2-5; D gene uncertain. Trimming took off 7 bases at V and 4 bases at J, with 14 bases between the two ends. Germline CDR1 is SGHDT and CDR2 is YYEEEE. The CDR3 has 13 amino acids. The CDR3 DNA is TGTGCCAGCCGGGCCTTAGGTGGAGAGACCCAGTACTTC. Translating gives CASRALGGETQYF.

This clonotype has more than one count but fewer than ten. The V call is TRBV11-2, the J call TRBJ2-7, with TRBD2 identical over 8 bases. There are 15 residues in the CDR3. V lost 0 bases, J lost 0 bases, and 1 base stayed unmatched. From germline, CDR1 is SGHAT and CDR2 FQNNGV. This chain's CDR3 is CASSLESGSSYEQYF. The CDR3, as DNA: TGTGCCAGCAGCTTAGAGAGCGGGAGCTCCTACGAGCAGTACTTC. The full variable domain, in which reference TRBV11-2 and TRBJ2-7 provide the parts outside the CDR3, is EAGVAQSPRYKIIEKRQSVAFWCNPISGHATLYWYQQILGQGPKLLIQFQNNGVVDDSQLPKDRFSAERLKGVDSTLKIQPAKLEDSAVYLCASSLESGSSYEQYFGPGTRLTVT.

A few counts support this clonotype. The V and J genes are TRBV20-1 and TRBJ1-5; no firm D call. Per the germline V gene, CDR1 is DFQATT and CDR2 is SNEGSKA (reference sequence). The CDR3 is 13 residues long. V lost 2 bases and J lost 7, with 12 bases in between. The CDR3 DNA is TGCAGTGCTAGAACGGGAGTCCAGCAGCCCCAGCATTTT. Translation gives CSARTGVQQPQHF.

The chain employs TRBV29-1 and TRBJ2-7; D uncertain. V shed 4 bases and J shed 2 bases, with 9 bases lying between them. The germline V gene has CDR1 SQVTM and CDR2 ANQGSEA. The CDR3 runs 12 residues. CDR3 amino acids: CSVVLGTYEQYF. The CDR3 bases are TGCAGCGTTGTTCTGGGAACCTACGAGCAGTACTTC.

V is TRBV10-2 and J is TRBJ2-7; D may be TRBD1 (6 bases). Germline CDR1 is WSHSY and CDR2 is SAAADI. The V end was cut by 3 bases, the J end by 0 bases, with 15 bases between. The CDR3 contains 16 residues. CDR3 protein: CASSDLAGDTSYEQYF. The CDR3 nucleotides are TGCGCCAGCAGTGATCTCGCCGGGGACACCTCCTACGAGCAGTACTTC.

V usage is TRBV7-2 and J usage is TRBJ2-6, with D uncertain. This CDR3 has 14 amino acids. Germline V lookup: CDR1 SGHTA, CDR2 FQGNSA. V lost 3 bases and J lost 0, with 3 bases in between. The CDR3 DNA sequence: TGTGCCAGCAGCTTTCGCTCTGGGGCCAACGTCCTGACTTTC. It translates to CASSFRSGANVLTF.

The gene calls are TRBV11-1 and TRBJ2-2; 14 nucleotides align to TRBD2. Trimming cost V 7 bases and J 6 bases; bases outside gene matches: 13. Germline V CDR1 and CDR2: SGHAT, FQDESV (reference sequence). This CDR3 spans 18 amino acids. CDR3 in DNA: TGTGCCAGCAATAATCCGAGTAGGGGACTAGCGGGAGCCGGGGAGCTGTTTTTT. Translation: CASNNPSRGLAGAGELFF.

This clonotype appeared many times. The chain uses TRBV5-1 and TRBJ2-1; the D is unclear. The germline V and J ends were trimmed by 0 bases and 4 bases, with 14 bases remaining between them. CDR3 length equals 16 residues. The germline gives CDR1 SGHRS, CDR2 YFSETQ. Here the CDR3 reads CASSLVSGVTYNEQFF. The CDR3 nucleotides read TGCGCCAGCAGCTTGGTTTCTGGGGTTACGTACAATGAGCAGTTCTTC.

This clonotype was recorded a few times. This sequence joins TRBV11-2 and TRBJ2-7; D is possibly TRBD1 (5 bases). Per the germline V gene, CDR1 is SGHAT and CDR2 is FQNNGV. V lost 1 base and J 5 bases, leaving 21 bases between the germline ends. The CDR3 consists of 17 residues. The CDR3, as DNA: TGTGCCAGCAGCTTAGGCACACAGGACACCACCTCTAACGAGCAGTACTTC. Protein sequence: CASSLGTQDTTSNEQYF.

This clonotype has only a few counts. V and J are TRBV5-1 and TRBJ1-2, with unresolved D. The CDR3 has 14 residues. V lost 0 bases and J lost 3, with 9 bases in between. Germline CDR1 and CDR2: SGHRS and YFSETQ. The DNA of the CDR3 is TGCGCCAGCAGCTTGGGGCAGATAGACTATGGCTACACCTTC. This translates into CASSLGQIDYGYTF. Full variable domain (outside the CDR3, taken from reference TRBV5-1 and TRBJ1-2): KAGVTQTPRYLIKTRGQQVTLSCSPISGHRSVSWYQQTPGQGLQFLFEYFSETQRNKGNFPGRFSGRQFSNSRSEMNVSTLELGDSALYLCASSLGQIDYGYTFGSGTRLTVV.

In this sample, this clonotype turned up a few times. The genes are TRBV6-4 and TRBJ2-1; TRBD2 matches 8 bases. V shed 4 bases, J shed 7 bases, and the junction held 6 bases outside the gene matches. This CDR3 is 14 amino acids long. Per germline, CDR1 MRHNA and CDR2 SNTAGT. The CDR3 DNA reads TGTGCCAGCAGTGCTCGGGGGGGCGGGAATGAGCAGTTCTTC. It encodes CASSARGGGNEQFF.

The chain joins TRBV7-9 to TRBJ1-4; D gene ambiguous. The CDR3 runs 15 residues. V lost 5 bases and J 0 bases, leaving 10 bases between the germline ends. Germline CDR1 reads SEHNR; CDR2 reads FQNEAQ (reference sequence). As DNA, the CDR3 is TGTGCCAGCAGCCGTGACGCTGCAACTAATGAAAAACTGTTTTTT. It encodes CASSRDAATNEKLFF.

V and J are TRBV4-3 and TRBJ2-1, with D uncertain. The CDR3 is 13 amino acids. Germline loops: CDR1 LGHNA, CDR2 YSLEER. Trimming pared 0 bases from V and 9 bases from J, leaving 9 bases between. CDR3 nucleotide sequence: TGCGCCAGCAGCCAAGATGAATCCACTGAGCAGTTCTTC. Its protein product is CASSQDESTEQFF.

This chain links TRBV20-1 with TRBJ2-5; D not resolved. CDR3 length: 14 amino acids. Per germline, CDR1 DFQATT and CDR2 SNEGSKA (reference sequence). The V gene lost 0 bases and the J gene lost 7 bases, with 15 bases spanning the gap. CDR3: CSARDRSAAGTQYF. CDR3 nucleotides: TGCAGTGCTAGAGATAGGTCGGCGGCAGGGACCCAGTACTTC.